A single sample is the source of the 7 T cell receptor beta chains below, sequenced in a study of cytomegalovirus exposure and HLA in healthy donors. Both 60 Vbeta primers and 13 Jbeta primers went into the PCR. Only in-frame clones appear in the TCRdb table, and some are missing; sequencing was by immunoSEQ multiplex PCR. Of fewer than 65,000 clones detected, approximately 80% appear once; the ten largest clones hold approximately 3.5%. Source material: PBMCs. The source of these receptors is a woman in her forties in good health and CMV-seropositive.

The CDR3 DNA is TGTGCCAGCAGCGTTTTACAGGGAGGGACTGAAGCTTTCTTT. It codes for CASSVLQGGTEAFF. The rearrangement uses TRBV9 and TRBJ1-1; D is possibly TRBD1 (6 bases). V was clipped by 2 bases and J by 5 bases, with 13 bases between them. Germline V gene data show CDR1 as SGDLS and CDR2 as YYNGEE. CDR3 size: 14 residues.

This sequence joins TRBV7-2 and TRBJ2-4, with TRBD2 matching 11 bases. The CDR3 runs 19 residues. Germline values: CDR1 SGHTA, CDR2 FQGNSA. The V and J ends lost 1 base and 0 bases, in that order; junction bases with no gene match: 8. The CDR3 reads CASSLGVAGGLLAKNIQYF. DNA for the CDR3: TGTGCCAGCAGCTTAGGAGTAGCGGGGGGGCTCCTAGCCAAAAACATTCAGTACTTC.

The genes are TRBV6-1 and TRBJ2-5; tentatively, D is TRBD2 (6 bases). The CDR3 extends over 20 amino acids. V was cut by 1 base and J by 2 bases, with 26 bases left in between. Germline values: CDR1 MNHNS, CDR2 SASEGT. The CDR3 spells CASSEVGSSERVSIQETQYF. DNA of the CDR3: TGTGCCAGCAGTGAAGTCGGGTCCAGCGAGCGGGTGTCTATTCAAGAGACCCAGTACTTC.

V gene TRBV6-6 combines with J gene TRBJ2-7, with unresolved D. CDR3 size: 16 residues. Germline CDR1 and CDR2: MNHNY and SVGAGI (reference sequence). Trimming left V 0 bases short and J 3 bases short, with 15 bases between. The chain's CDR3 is CASSYSYLGRIYEQYF. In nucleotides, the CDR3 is TGTGCCAGCAGTTACTCTTACCTGGGCCGGATCTACGAGCAGTACTTC.

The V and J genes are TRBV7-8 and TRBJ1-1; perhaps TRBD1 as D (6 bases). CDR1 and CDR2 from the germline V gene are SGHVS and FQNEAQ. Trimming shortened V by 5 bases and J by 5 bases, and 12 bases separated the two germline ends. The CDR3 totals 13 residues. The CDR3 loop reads CASSATGTTEAFF. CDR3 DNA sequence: TGTGCCAGCAGCGCCACAGGGACGACTGAAGCTTTCTTT.

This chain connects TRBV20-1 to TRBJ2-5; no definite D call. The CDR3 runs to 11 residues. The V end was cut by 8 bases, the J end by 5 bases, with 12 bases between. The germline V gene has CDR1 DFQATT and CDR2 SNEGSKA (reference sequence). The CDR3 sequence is CSLVLRETQYF. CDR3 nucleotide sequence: TGCAGTCTAGTGTTGCGGGAGACCCAGTACTTC.

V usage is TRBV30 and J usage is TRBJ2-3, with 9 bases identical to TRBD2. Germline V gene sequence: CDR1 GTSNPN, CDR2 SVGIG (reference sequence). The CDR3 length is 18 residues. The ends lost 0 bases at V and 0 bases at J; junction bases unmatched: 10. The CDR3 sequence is CAWSVGLAGTPSTDTQYF. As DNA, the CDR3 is TGTGCCTGGAGTGTAGGGCTAGCGGGGACGCCTAGCACAGATACGCAGTATTTT.